The clone carrying this T cell receptor beta chain was counted a single time. Its antigen is unidentified. This record belongs to a study of CD8+CD57+ T cells in acquired aplastic anemia. The study's findings and limits: Patients and controls turned out to have around 29 CD8+ CDR3 sequences in common.

It was patients with CD8+CD57+ cell expansion by flow cytometry who were chosen for sequencing. Genomic DNA served as template for TCR beta VDJ and CDR3 profiling. A single record per CDR3 protein comes from TCRdb applying MiXCR to the reads. Of 150,000 to 200,000 distinct CDR3 sequences listed, 48% were seen once; the top ten hold approximately 9.7%. The germline CDR1 and CDR2 sequences are DFQATT and SNEGSKA (reference sequence). Unmatched junction bases numbered 5, after V lost 4 bases and J lost 0 bases. The CDR3 sequence is 14 residues long. Material: sorted CD4+, CD8+, or CD8+CD57+ T cells (not recorded which) from PBMCs. The clonotype comes from a human donor with aplastic anemia. This rearrangement joins TRBV20-1 to TRBJ1-2, with TRBD1 matching 7 bases. The CDR3 spells CSAKRGGANYGYTF. The CDR3 DNA reads TGCAGTGCTAAAAGAGGGGGCGCTAACTATGGCTACACCTTC.